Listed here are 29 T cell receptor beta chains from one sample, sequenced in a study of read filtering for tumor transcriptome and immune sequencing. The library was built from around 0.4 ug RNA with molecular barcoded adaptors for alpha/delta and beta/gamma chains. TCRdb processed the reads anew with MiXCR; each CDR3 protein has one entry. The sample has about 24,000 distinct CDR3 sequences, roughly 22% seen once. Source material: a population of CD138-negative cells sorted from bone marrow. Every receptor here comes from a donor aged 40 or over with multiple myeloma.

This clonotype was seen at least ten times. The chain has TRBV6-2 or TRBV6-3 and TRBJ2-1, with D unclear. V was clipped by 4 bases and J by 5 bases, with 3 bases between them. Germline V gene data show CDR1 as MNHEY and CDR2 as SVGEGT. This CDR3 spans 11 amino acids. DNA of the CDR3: TGTGCCAGCAGTTTAAACAATGAGCAGTTCTTC. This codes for CASSLNNEQFF.

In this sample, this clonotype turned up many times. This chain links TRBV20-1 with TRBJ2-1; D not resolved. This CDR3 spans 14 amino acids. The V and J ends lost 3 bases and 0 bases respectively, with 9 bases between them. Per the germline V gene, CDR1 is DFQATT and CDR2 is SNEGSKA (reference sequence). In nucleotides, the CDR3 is TGCAGTGCTAGTGGTGAAAGCTCCTACAATGAGCAGTTCTTC. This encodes CSASGESSYNEQFF.

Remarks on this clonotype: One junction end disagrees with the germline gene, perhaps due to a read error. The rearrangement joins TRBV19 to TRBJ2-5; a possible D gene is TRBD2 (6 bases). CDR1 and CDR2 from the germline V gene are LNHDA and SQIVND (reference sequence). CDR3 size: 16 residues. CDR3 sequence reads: CASSIGGGSGQEAQYF. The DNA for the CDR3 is TGTGCCAGTAGTATAGGAGGAGGGTCTGGCCAAGAGGCCCAGTACTTC.

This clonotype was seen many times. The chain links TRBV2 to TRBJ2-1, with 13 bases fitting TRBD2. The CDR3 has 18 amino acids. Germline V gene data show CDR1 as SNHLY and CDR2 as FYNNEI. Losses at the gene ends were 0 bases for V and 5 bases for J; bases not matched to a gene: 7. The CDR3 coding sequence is TGTGCCAGCAGTGAAGCGCTTCTTGGACTAGCGGGGGACAATGAGCAGTTCTTC. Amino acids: CASSEALLGLAGDNEQFF.

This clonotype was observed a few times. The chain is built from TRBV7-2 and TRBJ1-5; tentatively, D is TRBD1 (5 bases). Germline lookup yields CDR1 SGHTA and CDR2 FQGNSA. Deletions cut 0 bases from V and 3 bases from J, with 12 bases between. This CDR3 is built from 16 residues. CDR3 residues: CASSLAGGGPNQPQHF. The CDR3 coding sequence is TGTGCCAGCAGCTTAGCGGGGGGAGGCCCCAATCAGCCCCAGCATTTT.

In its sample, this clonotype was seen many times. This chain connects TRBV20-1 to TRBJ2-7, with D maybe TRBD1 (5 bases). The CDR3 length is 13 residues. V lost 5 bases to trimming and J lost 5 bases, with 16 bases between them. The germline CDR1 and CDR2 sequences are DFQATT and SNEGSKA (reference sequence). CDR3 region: CSASGRAPNEQYF. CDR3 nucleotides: TGCAGTGCTTCGGGCAGGGCCCCCAACGAGCAGTACTTC.

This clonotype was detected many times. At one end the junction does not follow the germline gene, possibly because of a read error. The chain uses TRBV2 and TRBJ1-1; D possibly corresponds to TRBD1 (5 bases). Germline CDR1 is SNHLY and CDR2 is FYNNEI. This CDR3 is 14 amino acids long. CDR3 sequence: CARSGGALNTEAFF. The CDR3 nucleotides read TGTGCCCGCAGCGGAGGGGCCTTAAACACTGAAGCTTTCTTT.

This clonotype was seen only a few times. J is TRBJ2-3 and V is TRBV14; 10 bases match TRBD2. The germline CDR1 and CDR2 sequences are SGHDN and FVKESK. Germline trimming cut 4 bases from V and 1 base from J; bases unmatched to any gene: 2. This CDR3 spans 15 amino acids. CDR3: CASSPGLAGTDTQYF. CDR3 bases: TGTGCCAGCAGCCCCGGACTAGCGGGCACAGATACGCAGTATTTT. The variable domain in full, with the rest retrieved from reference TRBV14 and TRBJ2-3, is EAGVTQFPSHSVIEKGQTVTLRCDPISGHDNLYWYRRVMGKEIKFLLHFVKESKQDESGMPNNRFLAERTGGTYSTLKVQPAELEDSGVYFCASSPGLAGTDTQYFGPGTRLTVL.

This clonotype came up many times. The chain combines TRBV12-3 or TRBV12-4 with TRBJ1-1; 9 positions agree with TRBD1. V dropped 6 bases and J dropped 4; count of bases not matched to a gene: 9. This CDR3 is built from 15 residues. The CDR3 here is CASRAHTGGFTEAFF. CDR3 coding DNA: TGTGCCAGCAGAGCCCACACAGGGGGCTTCACTGAAGCTTTCTTT.

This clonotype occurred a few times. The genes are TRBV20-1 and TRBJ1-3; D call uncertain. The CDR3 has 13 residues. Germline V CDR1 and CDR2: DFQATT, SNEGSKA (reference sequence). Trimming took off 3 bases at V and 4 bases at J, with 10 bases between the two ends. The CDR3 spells CSARAPGGNTIYF. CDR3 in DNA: TGCAGTGCTAGGGCCCCAGGAGGAAACACCATATATTTT.

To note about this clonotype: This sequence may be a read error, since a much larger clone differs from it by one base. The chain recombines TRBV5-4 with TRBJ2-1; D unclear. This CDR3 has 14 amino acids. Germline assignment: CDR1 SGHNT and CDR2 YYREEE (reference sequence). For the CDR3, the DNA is TGTGCCAGCAGAACGGACGGTTACTACAATGAGCAGTCCTTC. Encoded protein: CASRTDGYYNEQSF.

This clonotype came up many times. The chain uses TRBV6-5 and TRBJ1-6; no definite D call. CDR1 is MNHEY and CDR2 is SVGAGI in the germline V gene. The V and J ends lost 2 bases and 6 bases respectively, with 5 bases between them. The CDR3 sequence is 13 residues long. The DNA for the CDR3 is TGTGCCAGCAGTTACGACGGTAATTCACCCCTCCACTTT. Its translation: CASSYDGNSPLHF.

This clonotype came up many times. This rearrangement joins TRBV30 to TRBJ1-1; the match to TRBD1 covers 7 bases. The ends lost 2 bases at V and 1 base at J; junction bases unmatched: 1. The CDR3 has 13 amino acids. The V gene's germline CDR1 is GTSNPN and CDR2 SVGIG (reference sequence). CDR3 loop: CAWSRTGNTEAFF. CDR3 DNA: TGTGCCTGGAGTCGGACAGGGAACACTGAAGCTTTCTTT.

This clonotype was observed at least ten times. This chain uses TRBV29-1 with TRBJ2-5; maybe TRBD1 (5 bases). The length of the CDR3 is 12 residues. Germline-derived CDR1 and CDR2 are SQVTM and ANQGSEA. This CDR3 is CSHGQGEETQYF. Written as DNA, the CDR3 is TGCAGTCACGGGCAGGGCGAGGAGACCCAGTACTTC.

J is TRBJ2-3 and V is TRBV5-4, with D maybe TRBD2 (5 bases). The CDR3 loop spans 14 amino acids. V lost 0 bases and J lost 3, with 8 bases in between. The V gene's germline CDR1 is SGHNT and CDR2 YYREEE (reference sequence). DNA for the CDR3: TGTGCCAGCAGCTTGGGTCTAGCAACAGATACGCAGTATTTT. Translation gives CASSLGLATDTQYF.

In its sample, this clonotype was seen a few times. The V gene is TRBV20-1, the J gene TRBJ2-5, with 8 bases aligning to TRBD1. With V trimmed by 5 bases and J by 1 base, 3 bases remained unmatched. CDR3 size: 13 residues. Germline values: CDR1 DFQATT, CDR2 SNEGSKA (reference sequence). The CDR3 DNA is TGCAGTGCTTGGGACAGGATCCAAGAGACCCAGTACTTC. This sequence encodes CSAWDRIQETQYF.

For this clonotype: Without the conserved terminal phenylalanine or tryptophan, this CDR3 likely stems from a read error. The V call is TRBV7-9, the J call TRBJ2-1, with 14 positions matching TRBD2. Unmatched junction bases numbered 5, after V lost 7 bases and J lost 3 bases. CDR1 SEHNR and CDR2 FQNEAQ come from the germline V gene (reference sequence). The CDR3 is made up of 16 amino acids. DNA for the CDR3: TGTGCCAGCACCTGGACTAGCGGGGGGATCTACAATGAGCAGTTCTAC. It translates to CASTWTSGGIYNEQFY.

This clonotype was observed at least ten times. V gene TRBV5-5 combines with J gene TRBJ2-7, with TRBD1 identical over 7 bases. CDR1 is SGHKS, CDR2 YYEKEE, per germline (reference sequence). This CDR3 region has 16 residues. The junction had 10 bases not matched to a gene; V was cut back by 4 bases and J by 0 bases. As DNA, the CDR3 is TGTGCCAGCAGCCAAGCAGGGACAGTTAACTCCTACGAGCAGTACTTC. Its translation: CASSQAGTVNSYEQYF.

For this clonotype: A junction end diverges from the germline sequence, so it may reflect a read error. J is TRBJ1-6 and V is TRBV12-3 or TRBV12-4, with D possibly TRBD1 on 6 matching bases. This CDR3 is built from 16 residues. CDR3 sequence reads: CASSYLGGGGNSPHHF. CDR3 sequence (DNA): TGTGCCAGCAGTTATCTTGGGGGCGGGGGCAATTCACCCCACCACTTT.

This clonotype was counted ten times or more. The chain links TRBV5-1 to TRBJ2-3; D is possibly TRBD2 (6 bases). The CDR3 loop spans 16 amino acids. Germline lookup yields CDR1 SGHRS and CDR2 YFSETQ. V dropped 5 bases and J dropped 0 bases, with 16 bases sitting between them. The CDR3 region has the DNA TGCGCCAGCAGACCAGCGCCGGGACTCAGCACAGATACGCAGTATTTT. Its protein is CASRPAPGLSTDTQYF.

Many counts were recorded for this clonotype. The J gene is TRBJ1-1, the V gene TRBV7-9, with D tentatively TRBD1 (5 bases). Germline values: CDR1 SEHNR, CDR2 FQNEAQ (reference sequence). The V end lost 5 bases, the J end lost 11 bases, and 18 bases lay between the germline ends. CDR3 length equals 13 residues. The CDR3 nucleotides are TGTGCCAGCAGCCCGAAGGGACCCCAGGAGGCTTTCTTT. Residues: CASSPKGPQEAFF.

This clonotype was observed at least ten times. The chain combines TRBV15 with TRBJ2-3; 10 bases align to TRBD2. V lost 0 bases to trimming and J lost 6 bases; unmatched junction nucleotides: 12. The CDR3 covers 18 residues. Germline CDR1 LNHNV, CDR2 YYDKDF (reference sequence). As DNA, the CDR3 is TGTGCCACCAGCAGAGATATAGAGAGCGGGGGGGCAATTGATACGCAGTATTTT. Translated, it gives CATSRDIESGGAIDTQYF. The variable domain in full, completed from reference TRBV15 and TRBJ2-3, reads DAMVIQNPRYQVTQFGKPVTLSCSQTLNHNVMYWYQQKSSQAPKLLFHYYDKDFNNEADTPDNFQSRRPNTSFCFLDIRSPGLGDTAMYLCATSRDIESGGAIDTQYFGPGTRLTVL.

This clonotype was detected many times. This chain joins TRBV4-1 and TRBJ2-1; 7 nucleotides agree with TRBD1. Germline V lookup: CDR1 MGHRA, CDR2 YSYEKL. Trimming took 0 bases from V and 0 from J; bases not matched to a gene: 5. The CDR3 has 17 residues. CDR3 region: CASSQDPGGSSYNEQFF. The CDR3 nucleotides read TGCGCCAGCAGCCAAGATCCAGGGGGAAGCTCCTACAATGAGCAGTTCTTC.

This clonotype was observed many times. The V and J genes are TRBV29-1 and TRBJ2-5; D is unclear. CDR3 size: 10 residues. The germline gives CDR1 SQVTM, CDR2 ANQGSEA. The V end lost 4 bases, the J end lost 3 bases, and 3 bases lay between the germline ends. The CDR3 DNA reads TGCAGCGTTGCGGAAGAGACCCAGTACTTC. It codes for CSVAEETQYF.

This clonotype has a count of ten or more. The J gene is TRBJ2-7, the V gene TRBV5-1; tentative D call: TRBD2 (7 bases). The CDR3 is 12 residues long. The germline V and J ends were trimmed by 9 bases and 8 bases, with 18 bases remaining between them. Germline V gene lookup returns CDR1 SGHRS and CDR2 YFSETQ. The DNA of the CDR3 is TGCGCCACCTCCCCGACGGGGGGCCAGCAGTACTTC. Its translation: CATSPTGGQQYF.

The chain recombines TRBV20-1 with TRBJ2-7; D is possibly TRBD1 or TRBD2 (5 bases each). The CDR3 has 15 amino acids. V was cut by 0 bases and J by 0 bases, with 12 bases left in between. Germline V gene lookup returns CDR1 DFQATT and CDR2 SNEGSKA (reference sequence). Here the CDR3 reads CSARDPGRSSYEQYF. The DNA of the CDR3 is TGCAGTGCTAGAGATCCGGGACGGTCCTCCTACGAGCAGTACTTC.

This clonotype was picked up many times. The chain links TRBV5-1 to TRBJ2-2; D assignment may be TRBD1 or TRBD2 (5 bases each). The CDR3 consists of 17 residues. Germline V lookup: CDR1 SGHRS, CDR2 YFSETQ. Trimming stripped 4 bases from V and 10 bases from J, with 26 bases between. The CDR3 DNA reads TGCGCCAGCAGCCCAATATACGGGGCCGTGGTCCATCCGGAGCTGTTTTTT. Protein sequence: CASSPIYGAVVHPELFF.

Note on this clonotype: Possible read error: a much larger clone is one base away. CDR3 sequence (DNA): TGCAGTGCTAGGGGACTTGAAATGAATACGCAGTATTTT. Translation: CSARGLEMNTQYF. The chain combines TRBV20-1 with TRBJ2-3; maybe TRBD2 (6 bases). The ends were cut back, 3 bases at V and 7 bases at J, with 14 bases in the middle. The CDR3 is made up of 13 amino acids. The V gene's germline CDR1 is DFQATT and CDR2 SNEGSKA (reference sequence).

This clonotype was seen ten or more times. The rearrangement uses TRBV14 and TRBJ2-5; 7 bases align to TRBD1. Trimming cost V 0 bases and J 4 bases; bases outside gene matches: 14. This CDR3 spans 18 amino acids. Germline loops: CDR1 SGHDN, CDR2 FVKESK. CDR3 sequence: CASSQEFTPGGFGETQYF. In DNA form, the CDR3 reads TGTGCCAGCAGCCAAGAATTTACCCCAGGGGGATTCGGAGAGACCCAGTACTTC. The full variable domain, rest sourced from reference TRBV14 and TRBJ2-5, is EAGVTQFPSHSVIEKGQTVTLRCDPISGHDNLYWYRRVMGKEIKFLLHFVKESKQDESGMPNNRFLAERTGGTYSTLKVQPAELEDSGVYFCASSQEFTPGGFGETQYFGPGTRLLVL.